The 27 T cell receptor beta chains below all came from one sample that was sequenced in a study of early T cells in non-severe SARS-CoV-2 infection. TCRdb reprocessed the 5' RACE reads via MiXCR and lists one record per CDR3 protein. The data hold 25,000 to 30,000 distinct CDR3 sequences, with 5% to 5.5% observed a single time. Sequencing input: whole blood. The source is an adult who was a healthcare worker with PCR-confirmed SARS-CoV-2 infection or an uninfected control (not recorded which).

This clonotype is medium-sized (0.01 to 0.1%) in the sample. The CDR3 region is CASSLNGPGLSSAGQPQHF. The CDR3 region has the DNA TGTGCCAGCAGTTTAAATGGTCCAGGTTTGTCGTCTGCTGGTCAGCCCCAGCATTTT. This sequence joins TRBV12-3 or TRBV12-4 and TRBJ1-5, with D unresolved. This CDR3 is 19 amino acids long. The V end lost 2 bases, the J end lost 6 bases, and 26 bases lay between the germline ends.

The chain has TRBV24-1 and TRBJ2-6; possibly TRBD1 or TRBD2 for D (5 bases each). V gave up 6 bases and J gave up 2 bases, with 7 bases separating them. Germline V gene data show CDR1 as KGHDR and CDR2 as SFDVKD. The length of the CDR3 is 14 residues. Here the CDR3 reads CATSLGAGANVLTF. The DNA for the CDR3 is TGTGCCACCAGTTTGGGGGCTGGGGCCAACGTCCTGACTTTC.

The chain links TRBV7-9 to TRBJ1-1; D is unclear. The CDR3 length is 12 residues. V lost 6 bases and J lost 0, with 5 bases in between. From germline, CDR1 is SEHNR and CDR2 FQNEAQ (reference sequence). CDR3 sequence: CASRVMNTEAFF. CDR3 coding DNA: TGTGCCAGCAGGGTTATGAACACTGAAGCTTTCTTT.

This clonotype turned up a few times. The CDR3 here is CASSAGTGLYNEQFF. Written as DNA, the CDR3 is TGTGCCAGCAGCGCCGGGACAGGCTTATACAATGAGCAGTTCTTC. V is TRBV7-8 and J is TRBJ2-1; TRBD1 matches 8 bases. The V and J ends lost 5 bases and 4 bases, in that order; junction bases with no gene match: 7. CDR1 and CDR2 (germline): SGHVS, FQNEAQ. The CDR3 runs to 15 residues.

V usage is TRBV2 and J usage is TRBJ2-1; TRBD2 aligns across 12 bases. CDR1 SNHLY and CDR2 FYNNEI come from the germline V gene. The CDR3 extends over 14 amino acids. V was clipped by 8 bases and J by 6 bases; unmatched bases: 5. The CDR3 nucleotides read TGTGCCAGCGACGGGACTAGCGGGTTCAATGAGCAGTTCTTC. Translated, it gives CASDGTSGFNEQFF.

The chain carries TRBV28 and TRBJ1-5; TRBD1 is a possible D gene (5 bases). Deletions cut 5 bases from V and 4 bases from J, with 6 bases between. CDR1 is MDHEN and CDR2 is SYDVKM in the germline V gene. The CDR3 extends over 12 amino acids. The CDR3 DNA is TGTGCCAGCAGTCAGGGAAATCAGCCCCAGCATTTT. Protein product: CASSQGNQPQHF.

The chain is built from TRBV2 and TRBJ2-3, with D tentatively TRBD2 (9 bases). Germline V CDR1 and CDR2: SNHLY, FYNNEI. The CDR3 is 16 residues long. The V gene lost 10 bases and the J gene lost 3 bases, with 23 bases spanning the gap. The CDR3 reads CANQQGGLAGTDTQYF. DNA for the CDR3: TGTGCCAACCAACAGGGGGGCCTAGCGGGAACAGATACGCAGTATTTT.

The chain uses TRBV27 and TRBJ2-3; perhaps TRBD1 as D (5 bases). Germline CDR1 reads MNHEY; CDR2 reads SMNVEV (reference sequence). The CDR3 totals 14 residues. The V gene lost 3 bases and the J gene lost 6 bases, with 13 bases spanning the gap. CDR3 sequence reads: CASSFGAVRDTQYF. CDR3 nucleotides: TGTGCCAGCAGTTTTGGGGCGGTACGTGATACGCAGTATTTT.

This clonotype was seen at least ten times. The chain carries TRBV12-3 or TRBV12-4 and TRBJ2-5, with D unresolved. CDR3 length: 16 residues. Deletions cut 2 bases from V and 4 bases from J, with 17 bases between. The CDR3 coding sequence is TGTGCCAGCAGTTTAAACCCAGGAACTGGCCCAGAGACCCAGTACTTC. Translating gives CASSLNPGTGPETQYF.

This clonotype showed up many times. This chain joins TRBV7-2 and TRBJ2-1; TRBD2 is a possible D gene (5 bases). The CDR3 is 14 residues long. Trimming removed 0 bases at V and 9 bases at J, with 12 bases between. Germline CDR1 reads SGHTA; CDR2 reads FQGNSA. The CDR3 DNA reads TGTGCCAGCAGCTTAGCGGTGGGAGCTGGTGAGCAGTTCTTC. Protein: CASSLAVGAGEQFF.

This clonotype appeared many times. The CDR3 reads CASSPNPGGLATEAFF. CDR3 nucleotide sequence: TGTGCCAGCAGTCCCAACCCCGGTGGTTTGGCCACTGAAGCTTTCTTT. The V and J genes are TRBV27 and TRBJ1-1; D unresolved. CDR1 and CDR2 from the germline V gene are MNHEY and SMNVEV (reference sequence). CDR3 size: 16 residues. V gave up 5 bases and J gave up 4 bases, with 20 bases separating them.

This sequence joins TRBV28 and TRBJ1-2; 7 bases fit TRBD1. The CDR3 is 13 residues long. Germline assignment: CDR1 MDHEN and CDR2 SYDVKM. Trimming took 6 bases from V and 8 from J; bases not matched to a gene: 9. The CDR3 region is CASRDTGDRGYTF. Written as DNA, the CDR3 is TGTGCCAGCAGGGACACAGGGGATAGGGGCTACACCTTC.

This clonotype was seen more than once but under ten times. The chain's CDR3 is CATSRGQLGGEQYF. CDR3 nucleotides: TGTGCCACCAGCAGAGGTCAACTGGGCGGCGAGCAGTACTTC. The chain is built from TRBV15 and TRBJ2-7; D call uncertain. The V gene's germline CDR1 is LNHNV and CDR2 YYDKDF (reference sequence). V lost 1 base to trimming and J lost 6 bases, with 13 bases between them. The length of the CDR3 is 14 residues.

Many counts were recorded for this clonotype. The chain carries TRBV2 and TRBJ2-2, with TRBD1 identical over 9 bases. V shed 3 bases and J 0 bases; nucleotides not matched to a gene: 5. The CDR3 runs 17 residues. Germline values: CDR1 SNHLY, CDR2 FYNNEI. CDR3 sequence reads: CASSDWDRVANTGELFF. The CDR3 DNA reads as TGTGCCAGCAGTGACTGGGACAGGGTTGCGAACACCGGGGAGCTGTTTTTT. The full variable domain, completed using reference TRBV2 and TRBJ2-2, is EPEVTQTPSHQVTQMGQEVILRCVPISNHLYFYWYRQILGQKVEFLVSFYNNEISEKSEIFDDQFSVERPDGSNFTLKIRSTKLEDSAMYFCASSDWDRVANTGELFFGEGSRLTVL.

This clonotype has a handful of counts. The rearrangement links TRBV7-2 to TRBJ2-7; 10 positions agree with TRBD2. The germline V gene has CDR1 SGHTA and CDR2 FQGNSA. The CDR3 is 16 residues long. J lost 6 bases, V lost 6 bases, and 14 bases had no gene match. The CDR3: CASSQSPSSGGSEQYF. The CDR3 nucleotides read TGTGCCAGCAGTCAATCCCCTTCTAGCGGGGGATCCGAGCAGTACTTC.

This clonotype was observed at least ten times. J is TRBJ2-7 and V is TRBV6-5, with TRBD1 identical over 7 bases. After removal of 3 bases from V and 0 bases from J, the junction contained 20 bases not matched to a gene. Germline CDR1 and CDR2: MNHEY and SVGAGI. The length of the CDR3 is 20 residues. CDR3 DNA: TGTGCCAGCAGTTATAGGACCATGCGAAGGGACAGAGAAAACTCCTACGAGCAGTACTTC. This sequence encodes CASSYRTMRRDRENSYEQYF.

This clonotype was seen many times. A read error may produce the germline difference seen at one junction end. The chain couples TRBV5-5 to TRBJ2-7, with 8 bases lining up with TRBD1. CDR1 is SGHKS and CDR2 is YYEKEE in the germline V gene (reference sequence). This CDR3 region has 15 residues. This chain's CDR3 is CASSLAGQASFEQYF. The CDR3, as DNA: TGTGCCAGCAGCTTGGCGGGACAGGCTTCCTTCGAGCAGTACTTC.

The CDR3 here is CASSPFTGDTGELFF. The CDR3 nucleotides are TGTGCCAGCTCACCTTTTACGGGAGACACCGGGGAGCTGTTTTTT. The rearrangement links TRBV18 to TRBJ2-2; tentative D call: TRBD2 (6 bases). This CDR3 is built from 15 residues. V was pared by 3 bases and J by 3 bases, with 11 bases between. Germline-derived CDR1 and CDR2 are KGHSH and LQKENI.

This clonotype was counted at least ten times. This sequence joins TRBV30 and TRBJ2-7, with no clear D. The CDR3 contains 16 residues. CDR1 and CDR2 from the germline V gene are GTSNPN and SVGIG (reference sequence). Deletions cut 0 bases from V and 3 bases from J, with 18 bases between. CDR3: CAWSVPGEPPLYEQYF. DNA of the CDR3: TGTGCCTGGAGTGTACCAGGCGAGCCCCCTCTCTACGAGCAGTACTTC.

Only a few counts were recorded for this clonotype. This rearrangement joins TRBV20-1 to TRBJ2-5, with TRBD1 matching over 9 bases. Germline CDR1 is DFQATT and CDR2 is SNEGSKA (reference sequence). The ends lost 6 bases at V and 4 bases at J; junction bases unmatched: 12. The CDR3 contains 15 residues. The DNA of the CDR3 is TGCAGTGCACCAAAACAGGGGGCAGCGGGAGAGACCCAGTACTTC. Its protein is CSAPKQGAAGETQYF.

This clonotype was seen only a few times. CDR3 in DNA: TGTGCCAGCAGCTTAGCGGGGACTACCCAATACAATGAGCAGTTCTTC. It encodes CASSLAGTTQYNEQFF. This rearrangement joins TRBV11-2 to TRBJ2-1; 7 bases agree with TRBD2. The CDR3 sequence is 16 residues long. V was pared by 1 base and J by 4 bases, with 7 bases of the junction left unmatched. Germline V gives CDR1 SGHAT, CDR2 FQNNGV.

The rearrangement links TRBV20-1 to TRBJ2-2, with D perhaps matching TRBD1 (6 bases). The CDR3 length is 17 residues. Germline CDR1 and CDR2: DFQATT and SNEGSKA (reference sequence). The ends were cut back, 1 base at V and 1 base at J, with 16 bases in the middle. The CDR3 nucleotides read TGCAGTGCTAGAGTTCGAGGGGGACATAGGAACACCGGGGAGCTGTTTTTT. It codes for CSARVRGGHRNTGELFF.

This clonotype was recorded many times. The CDR3 DNA sequence: TGTGCCAGCACAGGACTAAGGCCTTACAATGAGCAGTTCTTC. It yields the protein CASTGLRPYNEQFF. The chain uses TRBV7-9 and TRBJ2-1, with D tentatively TRBD2 (6 bases). The germline V gene encodes CDR1 SEHNR and CDR2 FQNEAQ (reference sequence). Between the trimmed V and J ends, which lost 7 bases and 4 bases, there was a span of 14 bases. This CDR3 is built from 14 residues.

This sequence joins TRBV4-3 and TRBJ1-1; D uncertain. The CDR3 loop spans 14 amino acids. V lost 0 bases to trimming and J lost 3 bases, with 8 bases between them. Germline-derived CDR1 and CDR2 are LGHNA and YSLEER. DNA of the CDR3: TGCGCCAGCAGCCAAGATCCTATCTACACTGAAGCTTTCTTT. Translation gives CASSQDPIYTEAFF.

This clonotype was seen ten or more times. The V call is TRBV12-3 or TRBV12-4, the J call TRBJ2-2; 8 bases agree with TRBD2. After removal of 5 bases from V and 5 bases from J, the junction contained 10 bases not matched to a gene. The CDR3 runs to 16 residues. DNA for the CDR3: TGTGCCAGCAGTCAGACCCGGGGGGGAGGGACCGGGGAGCTGTTTTTT. As protein: CASSQTRGGGTGELFF.

This chain connects TRBV28 to TRBJ2-2; no definite D call. V was trimmed by 3 bases and J by 10 bases, leaving 24 bases between them. The CDR3 extends over 17 amino acids. In germline, CDR1 is MDHEN, CDR2 SYDVKM. The DNA of the CDR3 is TGTGCCAGCAGTTTTTCCGAGAAAATTCGGACGGGCGCGGAGCTGTTTTTT. Translating it yields CASSFSEKIRTGAELFF. Supplemented by reference TRBV28 and TRBJ2-2, the full variable domain reads DVKVTQSSRYLVKRTGEKVFLECVQDMDHENMFWYRQDPGLGLRLIYFSYDVKMKEKGDIPEGYSVSREKKERFSLILESASTNQTSMYLCASSFSEKIRTGAELFFGEGSRLTVL.

In its sample, this clonotype was seen a few times. The genes are TRBV28 and TRBJ2-7; 9 nucleotides agree with TRBD2. The junction had 14 bases not matched to a gene; V was cut back by 6 bases and J by 2 bases. Germline CDR1 reads MDHEN; CDR2 reads SYDVKM. The CDR3 sequence is 17 residues long. CDR3 sequence: CASRGTLGSGSTYEQYF. In DNA, the CDR3 is TGTGCCAGCAGGGGAACTTTGGGTAGCGGGAGCACCTACGAGCAGTACTTC.